Each of the 25 T cell receptor beta chains below was sequenced from the same sample in a study. TCRdb analysed the 5' RACE reads with MiXCR anew, one entry per CDR3 protein. The sample has about 43,000 distinct CDR3 sequences, approximately 31% seen once. The material sequenced was memory CD4+ T cells sorted from a lymph node. Subset noted: memory CD4+ T cells, CD4+CD45RO+CD25-. Receptors were obtained from a female donor with breast cancer.

The table lists this clonotype with a few counts. V gene TRBV5-1 combines with J gene TRBJ2-1, with TRBD2 identical over 9 bases. In germline, CDR1 is SGHRS, CDR2 YFSETQ. J was trimmed by 10 bases and V by 4 bases; bases with no gene match: 9. The CDR3 has 14 amino acids. CDR3 residues: CASSKQTSGKEQFF. DNA of the CDR3: TGCGCCAGCAGCAAACAGACTAGCGGCAAGGAGCAGTTCTTC.

This clonotype showed up just a few times. This chain uses TRBV19 with TRBJ2-1; TRBD1 aligns across 7 bases. Germline V CDR1 and CDR2: LNHDA, SQIVND (reference sequence). V was clipped by 4 bases and J by 10 bases; unmatched bases: 13. The CDR3 sequence is 15 residues long. CDR3 loop: CASSTPGQTNREQFF. The CDR3 bases are TGTGCCAGTAGTACCCCGGGACAGACAAATCGGGAGCAGTTCTTC.

This clonotype has a handful of counts. The DNA of the CDR3 is TGTGCCAGCAGCCAACTAGGGACAGGGGGAGAGCAGTACTTC. Translation gives CASSQLGTGGEQYF. The rearrangement links TRBV27 to TRBJ2-7; 11 nucleotides line up with TRBD1. Unmatched junction bases numbered 8, after V lost 6 bases and J lost 7 bases. Germline V gene data show CDR1 as MNHEY and CDR2 as SMNVEV (reference sequence). The CDR3 is 14 residues long.

V and J are TRBV20-1 and TRBJ2-3; tentatively, D is TRBD1 (6 bases). The CDR3 is made up of 11 amino acids. Germline V gene sequence: CDR1 DFQATT, CDR2 SNEGSKA (reference sequence). V shed 6 bases and J shed 5 bases, with 9 bases lying between them. The CDR3 DNA follows: TGCAGTGCGTCAGGGGAAGATACGCAGTATTTT. It codes for CSASGEDTQYF.

Only a few counts were recorded for this clonotype. The gene calls are TRBV6-1 and TRBJ1-2; D call uncertain. V lost 10 bases and J lost 0, with 12 bases in between. CDR1 is MNHNS and CDR2 is SASEGT in the germline V gene. The CDR3 has 13 residues. CDR3 nucleotides: TGTGCCACCCGACTGGATGCTAACTATGGCTACACCTTC. This encodes CATRLDANYGYTF.

This clonotype came up a few times. The rearrangement uses TRBV5-1 and TRBJ2-3; D remains ambiguous. The CDR3 has 13 amino acids. Germline CDR1 and CDR2: SGHRS and YFSETQ. V dropped 2 bases and J dropped 4 bases, with 8 bases sitting between them. CDR3 sequence (DNA): TGCGCCAGCAGCTTAATCCGCTCAGATACGCAGTATTTT. It codes for CASSLIRSDTQYF.

This clonotype has just a few counts. Relative to the germline gene, one junction end is altered; a read error may explain this. The chain uses TRBV5-1 and TRBJ1-2; 9 bases line up with TRBD1. The CDR3 spans 14 residues. The germline gives CDR1 SGHRS, CDR2 YFSETQ. The CDR3 bases are TGCGCCAGCAGCCACAGGGGGCGAAACTATGGCTGCACCTTC. It translates to CASSHRGRNYGCTF.

This rearrangement joins TRBV7-9 to TRBJ2-1; D unclear. Deletions cut 5 bases from V and 10 bases from J, with 21 bases between. Per germline, CDR1 SEHNR and CDR2 FQNEAQ (reference sequence). CDR3 length equals 15 residues. CDR3 loop: CASSARNQGREEQFF. The CDR3 DNA follows: TGTGCCAGCAGCGCCCGGAACCAAGGACGTGAAGAGCAGTTCTTC.

As to this clonotype: Relative to the germline gene, one junction end is altered; a read error may explain this. CDR3 sequence (DNA): TGCGCCTGCAGCTTCGGTGGCAATCAGCCCCAGCATTTT. This sequence encodes CACSFGGNQPQHF. V and J are TRBV5-1 and TRBJ1-5; D is unresolved. The CDR3 extends over 13 amino acids. In germline, CDR1 is SGHRS, CDR2 YFSETQ.

J is TRBJ2-7 and V is TRBV12-3 or TRBV12-4; TRBD1 matches 10 bases. V lost 6 bases, J lost 6 bases, and 11 bases stayed unmatched. The CDR3 sequence is 15 residues long. The DNA for the CDR3 is TGTGCCAGCAGCTCGTCCGGGACAGGGGCTGCCGAGCAGTACTTC. It translates to CASSSSGTGAAEQYF.

This clonotype was detected only a few times. The genes are TRBV5-1 and TRBJ1-1; TRBD1 might be the D (5 bases). V was clipped by 3 bases and J by 2 bases, with 20 bases between them. CDR1 and CDR2 (germline): SGHRS, YFSETQ. There are 17 residues in the CDR3. In nucleotides, the CDR3 is TGCGCCAGCAGCTCCGCTCCCCGGGGGGAGGGCAACACTGAAGCTTTCTTT. Translating gives CASSSAPRGEGNTEAFF.

This clonotype was counted only a few times. The chain carries TRBV4-1 and TRBJ2-5, with a possible D match to TRBD2 (6 bases). V gave up 0 bases and J gave up 0 bases, with 14 bases separating them. The CDR3 contains 17 residues. CDR1 is MGHRA and CDR2 is YSYEKL in the germline V gene. The CDR3 DNA follows: TGCGCCAGCAGCCAAGATGAGGGTAGCGGCTACCAAGAGACCCAGTACTTC. Its translation: CASSQDEGSGYQETQYF.

The chain is built from TRBV7-9 and TRBJ1-2, with D perhaps TRBD1 (6 bases). The CDR3 is 13 amino acids. The germline V gene encodes CDR1 SEHNR and CDR2 FQNEAQ (reference sequence). Trimming pared 6 bases from V and 6 bases from J, leaving 14 bases between. The CDR3, as DNA: TGTGCCAGCAGGTCGGGGGCGTCAGATGGCTACACCTTC. Protein product: CASRSGASDGYTF.

A word on this clonotype: The junction and the germline gene differ at one end; a read error may be behind it. The J gene is TRBJ2-2, the V gene TRBV5-1; tentatively, D is TRBD2 (6 bases). Germline V gene sequence: CDR1 SGHRS, CDR2 YFSETQ. CDR3 length equals 17 residues. CDR3 nucleotide sequence: TGCGCCAGCAACTTGGAGGGGCGTAGCGGATACACCGGGGAGCTGTTTTTT. Its protein product is CASNLEGRSGYTGELFF.

Regarding this clonotype: A much larger clone is a single base away; this may be a read error. The chain recombines TRBV7-2 with TRBJ2-1; D gene unclear. This CDR3 comprises 16 residues. Germline loops: CDR1 SGHTA, CDR2 FQGNSA. In DNA form, the CDR3 reads TGTGCCTGCAGCTCGAACCCGTTGGGCTCCTACAATGAGCAGTTCTTC. Translated: CACSSNPLGSYNEQFF.

The V gene is TRBV6-2 or TRBV6-3, the J gene TRBJ2-5; 8 bases agree with TRBD2. Trimming at V came to 7 bases and at J to 3 bases, leaving 10 bases not matched to a gene. CDR3 length: 15 residues. CDR1 is MNHEY and CDR2 is SVGEGT in the germline V gene. The CDR3 loop reads CASTSWGGRKETQYF. In DNA form, the CDR3 reads TGTGCCAGCACCTCCTGGGGCGGGAGGAAAGAGACCCAGTACTTC.

The chain combines TRBV7-3 with TRBJ1-1; D might be TRBD1 (6 bases). The germline CDR1 and CDR2 sequences are SGHTA and FQGTGA. The CDR3 is 13 residues long. Trimming removed 2 bases at V and 9 bases at J, with 13 bases between. The CDR3 here is CASSLGSTGQAFF. CDR3 sequence (DNA): TGTGCCAGCAGCTTAGGGTCAACAGGGCAAGCTTTCTTT.

The rearrangement uses TRBV10-2 and TRBJ1-5, with 11 bases aligning to TRBD1. CDR1 and CDR2 from the germline V gene are WSHSY and SAAADI. This CDR3 comprises 14 residues. The junction had 6 bases not matched to a gene; V was cut back by 8 bases and J by 6 bases. CDR3 residues: CASGGQGAGQPQHF. The CDR3 region has the DNA TGCGCCAGCGGCGGACAGGGGGCTGGTCAGCCCCAGCATTTT.

This chain links TRBV5-6 with TRBJ2-5; TRBD1 is a possible D gene (6 bases). Looked up from germline, CDR1 is SGHDT and CDR2 is YYEEEE. V lost 3 bases, J lost 4 bases, and 10 bases lay in between. The CDR3 runs to 13 residues. CDR3: CASSWGQRETQYF. The CDR3 DNA reads TGTGCCAGCAGCTGGGGGCAGAGAGAGACCCAGTACTTC. Complete variable domain (other parts from reference TRBV5-6 and TRBJ2-5): DAGVTQSPTHLIKTRGQQVTLRCSPKSGHDTVSWYQQALGQGPQFIFQYYEEEERQRGNFPDRFSGHQFPNYSSELNVNALLLGDSALYLCASSWGQRETQYFGPGTRLLVL.

This clonotype was seen more than once but under ten times. The chain recombines TRBV5-1 with TRBJ2-7; no clear D. Germline V lookup: CDR1 SGHRS, CDR2 YFSETQ. The V end lost 0 bases, the J end lost 6 bases, and 13 bases lay between the germline ends. CDR3 length: 14 amino acids. DNA for the CDR3: TGCGCCAGCAGCTTGGCCGTCAACAGTGGCGAGCAGTACTTC. Protein product: CASSLAVNSGEQYF.

The chain's CDR3 is CASSPNAYSGPYNEQFF. CDR3 nucleotides: TGTGCCAGCAGCCCGAACGCTTATAGCGGCCCCTACAATGAGCAGTTCTTC. The rearrangement uses TRBV11-1 and TRBJ2-1, with D possibly matching TRBD2 (6 bases). In germline, CDR1 is SGHAT, CDR2 FQDESV (reference sequence). The V gene lost 5 bases and the J gene lost 2 bases, with 19 bases spanning the gap. The CDR3 consists of 17 residues.

This clonotype was counted between two and nine times. The chain links TRBV4-3 to TRBJ2-3, with a tentative D call TRBD2 (5 bases). The V end was cut by 0 bases, the J end by 5 bases, with 12 bases between. The V gene's germline CDR1 is LGHNA and CDR2 YSLEER. The CDR3 has 15 residues. CDR3 coding DNA: TGCGCCAGCAGCCAAGACATGGCCGGACTAGATACGCAGTATTTT. This gives the protein CASSQDMAGLDTQYF.

This clonotype was seen only a few times. The genes are TRBV20-1 and TRBJ1-2; D might be TRBD1 (5 bases). The ends were cut back, 1 base at V and 6 bases at J, with 18 bases in the middle. Per the germline V gene, CDR1 is DFQATT and CDR2 is SNEGSKA (reference sequence). CDR3 length equals 15 residues. CDR3 nucleotide sequence: TGCAGTGCTAGAGTCAGGGCAGTACTTGGCCATGGCTACACCTTC. This translates into CSARVRAVLGHGYTF.

The V gene is TRBV4-1, the J gene TRBJ2-7, with a possible D match to TRBD2 (6 bases). CDR1 MGHRA and CDR2 YSYEKL come from the germline V gene. Trimming pared 7 bases from V and 0 bases from J, leaving 13 bases between. CDR3 length: 14 amino acids. This chain's CDR3 is CASTLGRDSYEQYF. The CDR3 DNA sequence: TGCGCCAGCACCCTCGGGCGGGACTCCTACGAGCAGTACTTC.

This chain links TRBV7-8 with TRBJ2-7, with D unresolved. V lost 2 bases to trimming and J lost 1 base, with 9 bases between them. This CDR3 spans 14 amino acids. The germline gives CDR1 SGHVS, CDR2 FQNEAQ. The CDR3 here is CASSLTGLSYEQYF. The CDR3 DNA reads TGTGCCAGCAGCTTAACCGGGCTTTCCTACGAGCAGTACTTC. The full variable domain, its missing parts supplied by reference TRBV7-8 and TRBJ2-7, is GAGVSQSPRYKVAKRGQDVALRCDPISGHVSLFWYQQALGQGPEFLTYFQNEAQLDKSGLPSDRFFAERPEGSVSTLKIQRTQQEDSAVYLCASSLTGLSYEQYFGPGTRLTVT.